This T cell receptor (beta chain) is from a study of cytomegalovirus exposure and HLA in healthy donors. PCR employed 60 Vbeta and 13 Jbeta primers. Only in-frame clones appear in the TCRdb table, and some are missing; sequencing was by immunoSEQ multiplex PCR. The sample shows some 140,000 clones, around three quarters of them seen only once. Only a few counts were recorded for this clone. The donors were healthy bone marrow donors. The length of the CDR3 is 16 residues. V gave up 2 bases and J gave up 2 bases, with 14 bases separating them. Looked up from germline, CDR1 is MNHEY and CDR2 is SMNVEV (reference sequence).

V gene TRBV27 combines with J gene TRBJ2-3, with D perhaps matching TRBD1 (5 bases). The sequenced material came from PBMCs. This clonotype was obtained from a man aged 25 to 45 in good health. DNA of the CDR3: TGTGCCAGCAGTTTAGCAGGGATTGGGCCCACAGATACGCAGTATTTT. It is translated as CASSLAGIGPTDTQYF.